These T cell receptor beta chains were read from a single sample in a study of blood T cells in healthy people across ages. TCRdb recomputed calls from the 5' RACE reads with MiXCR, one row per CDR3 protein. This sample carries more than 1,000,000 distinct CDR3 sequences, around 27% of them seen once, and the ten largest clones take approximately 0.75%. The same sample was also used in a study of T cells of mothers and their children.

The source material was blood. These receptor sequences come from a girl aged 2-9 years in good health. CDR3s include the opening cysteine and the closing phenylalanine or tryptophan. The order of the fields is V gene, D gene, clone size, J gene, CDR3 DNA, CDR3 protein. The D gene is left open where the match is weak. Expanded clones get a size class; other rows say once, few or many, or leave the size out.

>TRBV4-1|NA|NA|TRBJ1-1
TGCGCCAGCAGCCCTCATGCGAGGGACACTGAAGCTTTCTTT
CASSPHARDTEAFF
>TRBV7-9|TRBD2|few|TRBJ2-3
TGTGCCAGCAGCAGTCCTAGCGGACCAAGCACAGATACGCAGTATTTT
CASSSPSGPSTDTQYF
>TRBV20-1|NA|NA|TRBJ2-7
TGCAGTGCTAGGCTCCAGAGCTCGTACGAGCAGTACTTC
CSARLQSSYEQYF
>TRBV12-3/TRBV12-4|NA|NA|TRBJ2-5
TGTGCCAGCACCACTGGCCAAGAGACCCAGTACTTC
CASTTGQETQYF
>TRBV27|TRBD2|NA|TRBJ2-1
TGTGCCAGCAGTTCCTCACTAGCGGGAGGGGCCCTATACAGTGAGCAGTTCTTC
CASSSSLAGGALYSEQFF
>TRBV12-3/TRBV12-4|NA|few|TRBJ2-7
TGTGCCAGCAGTTTAAACCCGGGCTCCCTCACCCCCTTGCCTTACGAGCAGTACTTC
CASSLNPGSLTPLPYEQYF
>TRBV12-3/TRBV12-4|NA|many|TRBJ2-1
TGTGCCAGCAGTTTAACAGGTCCCAATGAGCAGTTCTTC
CASSLTGPNEQFF
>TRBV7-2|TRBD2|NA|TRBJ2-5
TGTGCCAGCAGCTTATTAGCGGGAGATGAGACCCAGTACTTC
CASSLLAGDETQYF
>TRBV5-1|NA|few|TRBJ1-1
TGCGCCAGCAGCTTGACAGGGACCGGTGGAGCTTTCTTT
CASSLTGTGGAFF
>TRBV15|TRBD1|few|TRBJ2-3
TGTGCCACCAGCACGGGACAGGGTGAAACAGATACGCAGTATTTT
CATSTGQGETDTQYF
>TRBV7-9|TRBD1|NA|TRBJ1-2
TGTGCCAGCAGCTTAGAGGTGTACAGGGGTGACTATGGCTACACCTTC
CASSLEVYRGDYGYTF
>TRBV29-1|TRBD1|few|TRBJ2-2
TGCAGCCCCACGGGGACAGGCGATGCCGGGGAGCTGTTTTTT
CSPTGTGDAGELFF
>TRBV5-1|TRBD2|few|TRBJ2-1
TGCGCCAGCAGCTTGATAGCGGGAGGGCCCTCGGATGAGCAGTTCTTC
CASSLIAGGPSDEQFF
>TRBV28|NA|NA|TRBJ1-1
TGTGCCGGCAGTCTGGGAGGGGGTACTGAAGCTTTCTTT
CAGSLGGGTEAFF
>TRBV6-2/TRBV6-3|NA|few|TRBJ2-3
TGTGCCAGCAGTACCGGGACCGCGCAGTATTTT
CASSTGTAQYF
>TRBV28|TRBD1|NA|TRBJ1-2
TGTGCCAGCAGTCCAACAGGGGCTTATGGCTACACCTTC
CASSPTGAYGYTF
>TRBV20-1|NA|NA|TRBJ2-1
TGCAGTGCTAGTTCGGCAGGAAATTACAATGAGCAGTTCTTC
CSASSAGNYNEQFF
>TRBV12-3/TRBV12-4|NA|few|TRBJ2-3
TGTGCCAGCAGTTCCAACGGATGGGGGACAGATACGCAGTATTTT
CASSSNGWGTDTQYF
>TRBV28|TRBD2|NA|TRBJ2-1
TGTGCCAGCAGCTCTAGCGGGATATTCTCCTACAATGAGCAGTTCTTC
CASSSSGIFSYNEQFF
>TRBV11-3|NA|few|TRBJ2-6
TGTGCCAGCAGCCGAGTGGCACTTCAAATGTCTGGGGCCAACGTCCTGACTTTC
CASSRVALQMSGANVLTF
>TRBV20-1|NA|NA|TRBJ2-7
TGCAGTGCCCGTGCTGCTAGCTCCTACGAGCAGTACTTC
CSARAASSYEQYF
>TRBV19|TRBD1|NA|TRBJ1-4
TGTGCCAGTAGTATAAGGACGGGGGACAGTTTGGAAAAACTGTTTTTT
CASSIRTGDSLEKLFF
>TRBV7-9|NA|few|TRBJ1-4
TGTGCCAGCAGCTTAGAAAGGGTCGGAGCTAATGAAAAACTGTTTTTT
CASSLERVGANEKLFF
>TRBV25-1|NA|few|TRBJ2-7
TGTGCCACGAGACCGACCAGAGGAGGGTACGAGCAGTACTTC
CATRPTRGGYEQYF
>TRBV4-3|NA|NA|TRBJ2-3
TGCGCCAGCAGCCAAGGTGGCATCAAGGACACGCAGTATTTT
CASSQGGIKDTQYF
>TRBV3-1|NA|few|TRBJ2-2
TGTGCCAGCAGCCTGTTTCTGGGGACGAACACCGGGGAGCTGTTTTTT
CASSLFLGTNTGELFF
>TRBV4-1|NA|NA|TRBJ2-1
TGCGCCAGCAGCCAAGATGTGGAAAGGGGGAATGAGCAGTTCTTC
CASSQDVERGNEQFF
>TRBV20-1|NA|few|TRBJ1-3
TGCAGTGCTTTAAATTACAGGGCGGAGCAGAACACCATATATTTT
CSALNYRAEQNTIYF
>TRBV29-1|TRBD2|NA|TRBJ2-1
TGCAGCCAATCGGCTAGCGGGTTTAATGAGCAGTTCTTC
CSQSASGFNEQFF
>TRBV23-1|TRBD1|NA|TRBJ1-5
TGCGCCAACCGATACAGGGACAGAGGCAATCAGCCCCAGCATTTT
CANRYRDRGNQPQHF
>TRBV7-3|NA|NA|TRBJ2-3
TGTGCCAGCAGCTCCTTAGCAGACGGTACGCAGTATTTT
CASSSLADGTQYF
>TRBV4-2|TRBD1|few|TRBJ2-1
TGTGCCAGCAGTCCATCCCGCGGACAGGGGACGGGCGAGCAGTTCTTC
CASSPSRGQGTGEQFF
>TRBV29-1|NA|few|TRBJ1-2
TGCAGCGTTGAAGATATCGGCGGACGGGGTTATGGCTACACCTTC
CSVEDIGGRGYGYTF
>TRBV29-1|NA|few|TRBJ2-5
TGCAGCGTTGAGGGGGAGCAAGAGACCCGGTACTTC
CSVEGEQETRYF
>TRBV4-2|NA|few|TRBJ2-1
TGTGCCAGCAGCCAATCCGGAGGGAATGAGCAGTTCTTC
CASSQSGGNEQFF
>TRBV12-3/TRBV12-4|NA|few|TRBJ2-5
TGTGCCAGCAGTTTTCTTCAGGGGCTGGAGACCCAGTACTTC
CASSFLQGLETQYF
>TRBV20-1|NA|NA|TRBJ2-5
TGCAGTGCTGTATGGACTGGCCAAGGGACCCAGTACTTC
CSAVWTGQGTQYF
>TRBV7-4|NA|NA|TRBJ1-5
TGTGCCAGCGTGTGGGGCTATCGCAATCAGCCCCAGCATTTT
CASVWGYRNQPQHF
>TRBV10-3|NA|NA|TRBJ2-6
TGTGCCATCAGTGACGAGGTCTCTGGGGCCAACGTCCTGACTTTC
CAISDEVSGANVLTF
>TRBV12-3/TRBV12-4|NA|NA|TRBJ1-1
TGTGCCAGCAGTGCGAGATGGAGGCCACGCTCGAACACTGAAGCTTTCTTT
CASSARWRPRSNTEAFF
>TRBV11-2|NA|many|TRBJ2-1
TGTGCCAGCAGCTTCTCCGTATCCTACAATGAGCAGTTCTTC
CASSFSVSYNEQFF
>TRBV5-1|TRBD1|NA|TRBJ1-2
TGCGCCAGCAGCGCCGGACAGGGGAACTACACCTTC
CASSAGQGNYTF
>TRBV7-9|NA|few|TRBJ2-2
TGTGCCAGCAGCACCTTCACCGGGGAGCTGTTTTTT
CASSTFTGELFF
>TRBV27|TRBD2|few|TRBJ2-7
TGTGCCAGCAGTTTGGGACTAGCGGGAGGCGTTTGGGGCGAGCAGTACTTC
CASSLGLAGGVWGEQYF
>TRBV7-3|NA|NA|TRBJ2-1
TGTGCCAGCAGCTTAACGGGACTCGTTGCGGGCAATGAGCAGTTCTTC
CASSLTGLVAGNEQFF
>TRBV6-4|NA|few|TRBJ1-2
TGTGCCAGCAGTGACGGGACAAACTATGGCTACACCTTC
CASSDGTNYGYTF
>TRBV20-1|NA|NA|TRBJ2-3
TGCAGTGCTACACCTGGGGCAGATACGCAGTATTTT
CSATPGADTQYF
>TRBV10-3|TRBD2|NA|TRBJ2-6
TGTGCCATCAGTGAAGGGGGACTAGCGGGAGCTGGGGCCAACGTCCTGACTTTC
CAISEGGLAGAGANVLTF
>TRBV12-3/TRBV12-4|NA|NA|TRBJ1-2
TGTGCCAGCACCCTATCCGACAGGCGCTATGGCTACACCTTC
CASTLSDRRYGYTF
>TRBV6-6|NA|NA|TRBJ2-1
TGTGCCAGCAGTTGGGTGCGGGATGAACAGTTCTTC
CASSWVRDEQFF
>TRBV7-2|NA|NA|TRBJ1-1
TGTGCCAGCAGCCAGACAGCTCAGAACACTGAAGCTTTCTTT
CASSQTAQNTEAFF
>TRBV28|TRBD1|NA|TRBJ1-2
TGTGCCAGCAGTCCCGAGTCAGGGGGGCATTTCTATGGCTACACCTTC
CASSPESGGHFYGYTF
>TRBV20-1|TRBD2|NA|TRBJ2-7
TGCAGTGTAAGGACTAGCGGGCTCTACGAGCAGTACTTC
CSVRTSGLYEQYF